This passage covers 6 T cell receptor beta chains from one sample sequenced in a study of T cell responses to AZD1222 COVID-19 vaccine. Libraries were prepared by immunoSEQ multiplex PCR; TCRdb keeps only in-frame clonotypes and omits some of them. The table shows 90,000 to 110,000 clones, with approximately 91% occurring only once. The source material was peripheral blood, sampled on day 0 of AZD1222 vaccination. The source of these receptors is an adult in good health.

J is TRBJ1-1 and V is TRBV6-2 or TRBV6-3, with D possibly TRBD1 on 6 matching bases. The germline gives CDR1 MNHEY, CDR2 SVGEGT. CDR3 length: 15 amino acids. Trimming stripped 6 bases from V and 8 bases from J, with 22 bases between. CDR3 DNA: TGTGCCAGCAGCCCCCTTTTCCTTATGGGGGGCGAAGCTTTCTTT. It yields the protein CASSPLFLMGGEAFF.

This clone was detected once. V and J are TRBV5-6 and TRBJ2-1; tentatively, D is TRBD1 or TRBD2 (5 bases each). This CDR3 contains 15 residues. V dropped 0 bases and J dropped 6 bases, with 13 bases sitting between them. In germline, CDR1 is SGHDT, CDR2 YYEEEE. The CDR3 DNA sequence: TGTGCCAGCAGCTTGGACGAGGGGATCGCCAATGAGCAGTTCTTC. Translating gives CASSLDEGIANEQFF. Filled out from reference TRBV5-6 and TRBJ2-1, the complete variable domain reads DAGVTQSPTHLIKTRGQQVTLRCSPKSGHDTVSWYQQALGQGPQFIFQYYEEEERQRGNFPDRFSGHQFPNYSSELNVNALLLGDSALYLCASSLDEGIANEQFFGPGTRLTVL.

This chain links TRBV19 with TRBJ2-4, with a tentative D call TRBD1 (6 bases). The V gene's germline CDR1 is LNHDA and CDR2 SQIVND (reference sequence). CDR3 length: 13 amino acids. V shed 10 bases and J shed 8 bases, with 18 bases lying between them. This CDR3 is CATSRDKRDIQYF. DNA for the CDR3: TGTGCCACCTCCCGGGACAAAAGGGACATTCAGTACTTC.

The V call is TRBV4-1, the J call TRBJ1-1; tentative D call: TRBD1 (5 bases). This CDR3 spans 14 amino acids. Trimming shortened V by 0 bases and J by 5 bases, and 10 bases separated the two germline ends. Germline lookup yields CDR1 MGHRA and CDR2 YSYEKL. CDR3 DNA sequence: TGCGCCAGCAGCCAAGATTGGGGCGGGACTGAAGCTTTCTTT. Protein: CASSQDWGGTEAFF.

CDR3 sequence reads: CATSPDRVNSPLHF. In nucleotides, the CDR3 is TGTGCCACCAGTCCAGACAGGGTCAATTCACCCCTCCACTTT. The chain employs TRBV15 and TRBJ1-6; 7 bases are shared with TRBD1. With 6 bases clipped from V and 7 bases from J, the junction kept 6 bases outside the gene matches. The CDR3 is 14 amino acids. Per the germline V gene, CDR1 is LNHNV and CDR2 is YYDKDF (reference sequence).

The rearrangement links TRBV7-6 to TRBJ1-4; the D is unclear. Trimming removed 5 bases at V and 8 bases at J, with 12 bases between. The CDR3 totals 13 residues. Germline values: CDR1 SGHVS, CDR2 FNYEAQ. The CDR3: CASSARGGEKLFF. CDR3 bases: TGTGCCAGCAGCGCCCGCGGAGGCGAAAAACTGTTTTTT. Full variable domain (missing parts from reference TRBV7-6 and TRBJ1-4): GAGVSQSPRYKVTKRGQDVALRCDPISGHVSLYWYRQALGQGPEFLTYFNYEAQQDKSGLPNDRFSAERPEGSISTLTIQRTEQRDSAMYRCASSARGGEKLFFGSGTQLSVL.